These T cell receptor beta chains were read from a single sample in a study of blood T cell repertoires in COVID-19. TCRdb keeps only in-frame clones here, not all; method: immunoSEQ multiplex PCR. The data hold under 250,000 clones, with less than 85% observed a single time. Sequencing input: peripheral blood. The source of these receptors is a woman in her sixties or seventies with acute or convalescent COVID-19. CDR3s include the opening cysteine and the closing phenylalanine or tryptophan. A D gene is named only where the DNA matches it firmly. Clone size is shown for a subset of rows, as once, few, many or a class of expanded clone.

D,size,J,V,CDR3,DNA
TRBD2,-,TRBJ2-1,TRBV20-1,CSASKVAGGLGNEQFF,TGCAGTGCTAGTAAAGTCGCGGGAGGTTTGGGAAATGAGCAGTTCTTC
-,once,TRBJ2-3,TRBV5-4,CASSFGGSFTDTQYF,TGTGCCAGCAGCTTTGGCGGGTCCTTCACAGATACGCAGTATTTT
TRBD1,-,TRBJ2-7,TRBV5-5,CASSFMDRGNYEQYF,TGTGCCAGCAGTTTTATGGACAGGGGTAACTACGAGCAGTACTTC
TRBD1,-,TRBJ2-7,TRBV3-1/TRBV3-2,CASRQGSTYEQYF,TGTGCCAGCCGACAGGGGTCAACCTACGAGCAGTACTTC
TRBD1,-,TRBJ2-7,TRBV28,CASSFVGTGAWEQYF,TGTGCCAGCAGTTTTGTTGGGACAGGGGCCTGGGAGCAGTACTTC
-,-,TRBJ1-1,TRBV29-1,CSATLGGNTEAFF,TGCAGCGCCACCTTGGGGGGGAACACTGAAGCTTTCTTT
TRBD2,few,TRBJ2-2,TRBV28,CASSLTPLAGRSDTGELFF,TGTGCCAGCAGTTTAACACCACTAGCGGGCCGTAGCGACACCGGGGAGCTGTTTTTT
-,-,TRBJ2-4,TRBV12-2,CASRLGGVDIQYF,TGTGCAAGTCGCTTAGGGGGAGTCGACATTCAGTACTTC
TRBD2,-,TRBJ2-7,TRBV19,CASSGTGGSSYEQYF,TGTGCCAGTAGTGGTACGGGAGGGAGCTCCTACGAGCAGTACTTC
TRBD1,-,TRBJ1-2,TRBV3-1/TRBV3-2,CASSQADRGVYGYTF,TGTGCCAGCAGCCAAGCGGACAGGGGGGTCTATGGCTACACCTTC
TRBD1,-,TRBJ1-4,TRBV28,CASSSNRGINEKLFF,TGTGCCAGCAGTTCGAACAGGGGGATTAACGAAAAACTGTTTTTT
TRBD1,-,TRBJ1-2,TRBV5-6,CASSRPGTGNYGYTF,TGTGCCAGCAGCCGTCCCGGGACAGGGAACTATGGCTACACCTTC
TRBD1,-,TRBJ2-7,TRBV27,CASRAGTGSSYEQYF,TGTGCCAGCAGGGCAGGGACAGGAAGCTCCTACGAGCAGTACTTC
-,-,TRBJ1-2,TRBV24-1,CATSGQKSPYGYTF,TGTGCCACCAGTGGTCAGAAATCCCCATATGGCTACACCTTC
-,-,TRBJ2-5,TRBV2,CASSDRSGMGETQYF,TGTGCCAGCAGTGATCGTAGCGGAATGGGAGAGACCCAGTACTTC
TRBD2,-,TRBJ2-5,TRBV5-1,CASSLGGGSQETQYF,TGCGCCAGCAGCTTGGGGGGCGGGAGCCAAGAGACCCAGTACTTC
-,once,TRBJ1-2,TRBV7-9,CASSPGVSTVRGYTF,TGTGCCAGCAGCCCGGGGGTCTCTACCGTTCGCGGCTACACCTTC
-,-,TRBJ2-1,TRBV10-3,CAIRRGQGVDEQFF,TGTGCCATCAGGCGGGGCCAGGGGGTGGATGAGCAGTTCTTC
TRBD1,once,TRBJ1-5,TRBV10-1,CASSVALLGTDTNQPQHF,TGCGCCAGCAGTGTAGCTTTATTAGGGACAGATACAAATCAGCCCCAGCATTTT